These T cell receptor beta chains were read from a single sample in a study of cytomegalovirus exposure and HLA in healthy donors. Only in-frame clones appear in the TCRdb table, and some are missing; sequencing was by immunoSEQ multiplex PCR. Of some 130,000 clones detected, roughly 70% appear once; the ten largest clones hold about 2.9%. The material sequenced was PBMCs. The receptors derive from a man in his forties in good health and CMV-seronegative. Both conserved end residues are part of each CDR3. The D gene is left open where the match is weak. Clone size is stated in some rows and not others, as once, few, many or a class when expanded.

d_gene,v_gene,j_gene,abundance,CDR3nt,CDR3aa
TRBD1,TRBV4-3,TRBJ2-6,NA,TGCGCCAGCAGCCGTTGGGACAGGGGGTCTGGGGCCAACGTCCTGACTTTC,CASSRWDRGSGANVLTF
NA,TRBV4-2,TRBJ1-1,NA,TGTGCCAGCACCGGGAGCCGGGGGGGGACTGAAGCTTTCTTT,CASTGSRGGTEAFF
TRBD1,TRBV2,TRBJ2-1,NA,TGTGCCAGCACCGTGACAGGGACCTACAATGAGCAGTTCTTC,CASTVTGTYNEQFF
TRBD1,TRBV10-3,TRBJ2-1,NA,TGTGCCATCAACCCCGGGACAGGGCAGGATGAGCAGTTCTTC,CAINPGTGQDEQFF
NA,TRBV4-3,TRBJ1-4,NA,TGCGCCAGCAGCCAAGACTGGAGCCTGGCGGAAAAACTGTTTTTT,CASSQDWSLAEKLFF
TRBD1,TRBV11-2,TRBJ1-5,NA,TGTGCCAGCAGCCTAGGGGGCAGGGTAGGGCAGCCCCAGCATTTT,CASSLGGRVGQPQHF
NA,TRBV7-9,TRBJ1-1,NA,TGTGCCAACGGGCAGGGTGCGGACACTGAAGCTTTCTTT,CANGQGADTEAFF
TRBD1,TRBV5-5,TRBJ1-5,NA,TGTGCCAGCAGCCAGACAGGGTGGCAGCCCCAGCATTTT,CASSQTGWQPQHF
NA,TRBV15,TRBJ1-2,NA,TGTGCCACCAGCAGAGATCAATCCGGGGGGAGCTACACCTTC,CATSRDQSGGSYTF
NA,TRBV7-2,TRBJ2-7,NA,TGTGCCAGCAGCCCAAGAGCGGAAGCCTCCTACGAGCAGTACTTC,CASSPRAEASYEQYF
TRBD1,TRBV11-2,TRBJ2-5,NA,TGTGCCAGCAGTTTTGGGGCAGGGGGTTTCCAAGAGACCCAGTACTTC,CASSFGAGGFQETQYF
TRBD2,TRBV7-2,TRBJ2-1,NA,TGTGCCAGCAGCTTAGCGCGGGGGGAACAGTTCTTC,CASSLARGEQFF
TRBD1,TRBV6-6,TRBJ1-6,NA,TGTGCCAGCAGTCCGGGACAGCAATCTTCACCCCTCCACTTT,CASSPGQQSSPLHF
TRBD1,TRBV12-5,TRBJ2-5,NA,TGTGCTAGTGGTTCATCAGGGGGACGAGAGACCCAGTACTTC,CASGSSGGRETQYF
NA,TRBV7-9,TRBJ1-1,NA,TGTGCCAGCAGCTTACACTTAGCGGGGGTTACTGAAGCTTTCTTT,CASSLHLAGVTEAFF
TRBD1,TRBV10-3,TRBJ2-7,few,TGTGCCATCACGGGACAGGGGTCCTACGAGCAGTACTTC,CAITGQGSYEQYF
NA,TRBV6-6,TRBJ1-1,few,TGTGCCAGCGGAATGAGGGCCACTGAAGCTTTCTTT,CASGMRATEAFF
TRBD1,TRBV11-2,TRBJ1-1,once,TGTGCCAGCAGCTTAGCAACAGGGGGTAACACTGAAGCTTTCTTT,CASSLATGGNTEAFF
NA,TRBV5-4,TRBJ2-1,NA,TGTGCCAGCAGCCTACCCCCGGGAGAGCAGTTCTTC,CASSLPPGEQFF
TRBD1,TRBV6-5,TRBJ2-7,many,TGTGCCAGCAGTAGGGACAGGGAACCCTACGAGCAGTACTTC,CASSRDREPYEQYF
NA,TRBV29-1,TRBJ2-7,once,TGCAGCGTTGAGGGAGGCGGGGAAACCGAGCAGTACTTC,CSVEGGGETEQYF
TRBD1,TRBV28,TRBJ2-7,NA,TGTGCCAGCAGGAGGGGACAGGGGACCTACGAGCAGTACTTC,CASRRGQGTYEQYF
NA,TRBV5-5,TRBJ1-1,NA,TGTGCCAGCAGCTTTCAGGGGCGAACTGAAGCTTTCTTT,CASSFQGRTEAFF
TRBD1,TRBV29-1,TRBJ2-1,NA,TGCAGCGTTGAATGGGATGACAGGGACGTTTGGGGGTCCTACAATGAGCAGTTCTTC,CSVEWDDRDVWGSYNEQFF
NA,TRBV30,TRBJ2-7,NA,TGTGCCTGGCGCCGGGACTCCCCCTACGAGCAGTACTTC,CAWRRDSPYEQYF
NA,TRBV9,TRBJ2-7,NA,TGTGCCAGCAGCGTAGAGGGGTTCTCCTACGAGCAGTACTTC,CASSVEGFSYEQYF
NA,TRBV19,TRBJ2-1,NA,TGTGCCAGTAGTATATGGCAGGGGCTTGTTGAGAGCTCCTACAATGAGCAGTTCTTC,CASSIWQGLVESSYNEQFF
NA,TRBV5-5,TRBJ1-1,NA,TGTGCCAGCAGCTTCCCAACCAAACTGTTGAACACTGAAGCTTTCTTT,CASSFPTKLLNTEAFF
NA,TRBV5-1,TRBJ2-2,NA,TGCGCCAGCAGCTTGGTCGGCGGCAGGGGACCCGGGGAGCTGTTTTTT,CASSLVGGRGPGELFF
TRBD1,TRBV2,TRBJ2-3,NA,TGTGCCAGCAGTACAGGGGCGATCCCAGATACGCAGTATTTT,CASSTGAIPDTQYF
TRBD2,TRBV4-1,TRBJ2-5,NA,TGCGCCAGCAGCCGACTAGCGGGAGGGGAGACCCAGTACTTC,CASSRLAGGETQYF
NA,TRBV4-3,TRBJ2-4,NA,TGCGCCAGCAGCCAAGTTGGGTCAGGGGACATTCAGTACTTC,CASSQVGSGDIQYF
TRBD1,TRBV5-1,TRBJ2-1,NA,TGCGCCAGCAGCTTTGGGGACAGGGCCGATGAGCAGTTCTTC,CASSFGDRADEQFF
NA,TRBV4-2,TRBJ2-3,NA,TGTGCCAGCAGCCAAAAGCTGATTTCTAGCACAGATACGCAGTATTTT,CASSQKLISSTDTQYF
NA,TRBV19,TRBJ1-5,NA,TGTGCCAGTAGTGCCACAGGGATCGCTTCGAGCAATCAGCCCCAGCATTTT,CASSATGIASSNQPQHF
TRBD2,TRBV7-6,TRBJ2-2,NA,TGTGCCAGCAGGGCTAGCGGGAGTCGGCGGACCGGGGAGCTGTTTTTT,CASRASGSRRTGELFF
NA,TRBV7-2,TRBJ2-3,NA,TGTGCCAGCAGCCCCCGCCGGGAAGACACGAATACGCAGTATTTT,CASSPRREDTNTQYF
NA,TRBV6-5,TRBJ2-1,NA,TGTGCCAGCAGTTACTCGAGACACTACAATGAGCAGTTCTTC,CASSYSRHYNEQFF
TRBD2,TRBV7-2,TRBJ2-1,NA,TGTGCCAGCAGAGGGCGGGAGGGCCCCTACAATGAGCAGTTCTTC,CASRGREGPYNEQFF
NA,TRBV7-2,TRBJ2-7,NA,TGTGCCAGCAGCGGAGTAGAGCCCTACGAGCAGTACTTC,CASSGVEPYEQYF
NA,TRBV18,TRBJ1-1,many,TGTGCCAGCTCACTTCAGTCCGGGAATGAAGCTTTCTTT,CASSLQSGNEAFF
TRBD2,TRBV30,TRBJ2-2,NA,TGTGCCTGGATCCTAGCGGGAGAGGGGGAGCTGTTTTTT,CAWILAGEGELFF
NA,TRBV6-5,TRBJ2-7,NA,TGTGCCAGCAGTACCCCCGGGGAATCCTACGAGCAGTACTTC,CASSTPGESYEQYF
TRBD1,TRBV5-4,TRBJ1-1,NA,TGTGCCAGCAGCGTACAGGGGGGCACTGAAGCTTTCTTT,CASSVQGGTEAFF
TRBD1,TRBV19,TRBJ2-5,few,TGTGCCAGTAGAGGGGGACAGGGGACGGAGACCCAGTACTTC,CASRGGQGTETQYF
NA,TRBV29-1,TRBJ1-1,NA,TGCAGCACTTACCGGAGAGGGAACACTGAAGCTTTCTTT,CSTYRRGNTEAFF
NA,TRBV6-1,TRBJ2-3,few,TGTGCCAGCAGGCTAGCAAGCGATACGCAGTATTTT,CASRLASDTQYF
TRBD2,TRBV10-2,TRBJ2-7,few,TGCGCCAGCATACTTTTAGCGGGGGCCTCCTACGAGCAGTACTTC,CASILLAGASYEQYF
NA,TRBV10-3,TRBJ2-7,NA,TGTGCCACCCGGGACGCGGAGGGTGGGTACGAGCAGTACTTC,CATRDAEGGYEQYF
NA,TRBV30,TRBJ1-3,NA,TGTGCCTGGAGTGTTGGACAGTCTTATGGAAACACCATATATTTT,CAWSVGQSYGNTIYF
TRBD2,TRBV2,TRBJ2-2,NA,TGTGCCAGCAGGGGACTAGCGGCCGGGGAGCTGTTTTTT,CASRGLAAGELFF
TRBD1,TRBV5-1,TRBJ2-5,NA,TGCGCCAGCAGCATGGGACAGGGGGCTTGGGAGACCCAGTACTTC,CASSMGQGAWETQYF